A selection of T cell receptor beta chains follows, all from one sample in a study of Ad26.COV2.S vaccination and SARS-CoV-2 variants. The assay was immunoSEQ multiplex PCR, and TCRdb's table has in-frame clones only and misses some. This table has 85,000 to 95,000 clones, roughly 84% appearing once. Material: peripheral blood, obtained after recovery from COVID-19. The receptors derive from a human donor who had recovered from COVID-19. CDR3s include the opening cysteine and the closing phenylalanine or tryptophan. Some rows have no size entry. The others give once, few or many, or a class for an expanded clone.

V	J	size	CDR3
TRBV12-5	TRBJ2-7	few	CASGPGVGQYF
TRBV25-1	TRBJ2-5	few	CANRKGGHTQETQYF
TRBV28	TRBJ1-2	NA	CASSLNNLGYTF
TRBV18	TRBJ2-5	NA	CASSPRAGLETQYF
TRBV9	TRBJ2-1	NA	CASSSSGTVQFF
TRBV6-5	TRBJ1-1	NA	CASSYRLMVGPTEAFF
TRBV7-3	TRBJ1-2	NA	CASSLRTQGYGYTF
TRBV27	TRBJ1-2	NA	CASSFTTFSGTGGYGYTF
TRBV28	TRBJ1-2	NA	CASSSLTGRINYGYTF
TRBV10-1	TRBJ2-7	NA	CASSEMASGAYEQYF
TRBV2	TRBJ2-1	NA	CASSASSYNEQFF
TRBV3-1/TRBV3-2	TRBJ2-5	NA	CASRSTSVETQYF
TRBV28	TRBJ2-7	once	CASRSTGTGGALSEQYF
TRBV7-9	TRBJ2-3	NA	CASSLGTDTQYF
TRBV7-2	TRBJ2-7	once	CASSSTSGRGEQYF
TRBV28	TRBJ2-1	once	CASSLQTGGEFF
TRBV7-2	TRBJ2-1	NA	CASSYKREAYNEQFF
TRBV6-4	TRBJ2-1	NA	CASSEQFF
TRBV24-1	TRBJ2-7	few	CATSDSWTGHEQYF
TRBV6-6	TRBJ2-3	once	CASSSEIQETQYF
TRBV9	TRBJ2-5	NA	CASSPGVGRTEETQYF
TRBV18	TRBJ2-2	NA	CASSPLTGGNTGELFF
TRBV5-4	TRBJ1-1	once	CASTHRTGWIMITEAFF
TRBV29-1	TRBJ2-5	NA	CSVRGGADQETQYF
TRBV6-5	TRBJ1-5	NA	CASSRTGGSNQPQHF
TRBV5-1	TRBJ2-7	NA	CASSLEGGPYEQYF
TRBV7-2	TRBJ1-1	NA	CASSSSLVFGTEAFF
TRBV29-1	TRBJ1-3	NA	CSVDGQVSGNTIYF
TRBV5-1	TRBJ1-6	NA	CASSADWGSPLHF
TRBV5-1	TRBJ2-1	NA	CASSLTSGRASNEQFF
TRBV3-1/TRBV3-2	TRBJ1-3	NA	CASSQGSTSSGNTIYF
TRBV29-1	TRBJ1-2	few	CSANVGASYTF
TRBV6-2/TRBV6-3	TRBJ2-6	NA	CASSYTIGDFSGANVLTF
TRBV7-9	TRBJ2-3	once	CASSAPDRGTDTQYF
TRBV7-9	TRBJ2-7	NA	CASSLLGGYEQYF
TRBV5-8	TRBJ2-1	NA	CASSLDGAGGPFEQFF
TRBV15	TRBJ1-2	NA	CATSRDLGQGHGYTF
TRBV28	TRBJ2-5	NA	CASSLPGSSSETQYF
TRBV4-3	TRBJ2-3	NA	CASSQGLDSTDTQYF
TRBV5-4	TRBJ1-6	few	CASSSREGSNSPLHF
TRBV2	TRBJ2-1	NA	CASRTSLFNEQFF
TRBV27	TRBJ1-3	NA	CASSLSGRLGGNTIYF